This T cell receptor (beta chain) emerged from a study of cytomegalovirus exposure and HLA in healthy donors. Looking at the study overall: Genetic ancestry analysis placed approximately 80% of the roughly 400 donors that were genotyped in the Caucasian-associated cluster.

With respect to this clone: Antigen: not known.

Germline values: CDR1 SQVTM, CDR2 ANQGSEA. V was clipped by 0 bases and J by 3 bases, with 12 bases between them. CDR3 size: 14 residues. PCR primers comprised 60 Vbeta and 13 Jbeta primers. Produced via immunoSEQ multiplex PCR; TCRdb's table is partial and in-frame only. The sample lists 95,000 to 130,000 clones, around 80% occurring once. Study-wide findings and caveats: Prediction of most subjects' HLA-A and HLA-B alleles by TCR beta sequences was reportedly accurate.

Material for sequencing was PBMCs. This receptor was identified in a man aged 30 to 39 in good health and CMV-seropositive. The chain couples TRBV29-1 to TRBJ2-7, with D possibly being TRBD1 (6 bases). CDR3 coding DNA: TGCAGCGTTGAAGAAGGCGGCAGGGGCTACGAGCAGTACTTC. It specifies CSVEEGGRGYEQYF.